The 24 T cell receptor beta chains below all came from one sample that was sequenced in a study of persistence of HIV-infected CD4 T cells. Lysates of CMV-infected fibroblasts at 10 ug/mL stimulated these cells. CD40L-negative CD69-negative CD45RO-high memory CD4+ T cells were sorted as populations depleted of antigen-responding cells. Their antigens are not known. The libraries were made with immunoSEQ version 4 in survey mode. Some clones are missing from TCRdb's copy, which holds only in-frame ones; the method was immunoSEQ multiplex PCR. The data hold tens of thousands of clones, with about 81% observed a single time. Sequenced material: CD4+ T cells sorted from PBMCs after roughly 18-hour stimulation, taken from a patient who received antiretroviral therapy. These receptors originate from an adult man with HIV who was CMV-seropositive.

CDR3 sequence (DNA): TGTGCCAGCAGTTCCCACGGTCTTAATGAAAAACTGTTTTTT. Translation: CASSSHGLNEKLFF. V and J are TRBV6-6 and TRBJ1-4; no clear D gene. The germline V and J ends were trimmed by 4 bases and 4 bases, with 10 bases remaining between them. Germline loops: CDR1 MNHNY, CDR2 SVGAGI (reference sequence). There are 14 residues in the CDR3.

This clone was counted a few times. The V call is TRBV27, the J call TRBJ1-1; no reliable D call. Trimming pared 2 bases from V and 3 bases from J, leaving 7 bases between. This CDR3 region has 13 residues. CDR1 is MNHEY and CDR2 is SMNVEV in the germline V gene (reference sequence). In DNA, the CDR3 is TGTGCCAGCAGTTTAAAAGGTTACACTGAAGCTTTCTTT. This encodes CASSLKGYTEAFF.

The chain carries TRBV7-6 and TRBJ1-6; 7 nucleotides line up with TRBD1. The CDR3 consists of 13 residues. Trimming cost V 5 bases and J 6 bases; bases outside gene matches: 1. Germline values: CDR1 SGHVS, CDR2 FNYEAQ. The CDR3 region is CASSRDSNSPLHF. In DNA form, the CDR3 reads TGTGCCAGCAGCAGGGACAGTAATTCACCCCTCCACTTT. The full variable domain, in which reference TRBV7-6 and TRBJ1-6 provide the parts outside the CDR3, is GAGVSQSPRYKVTKRGQDVALRCDPISGHVSLYWYRQALGQGPEFLTYFNYEAQQDKSGLPNDRFSAERPEGSISTLTIQRTEQRDSAMYRCASSRDSNSPLHFGNGTRLTVT.

The rearrangement links TRBV5-6 to TRBJ1-6; D possibly corresponds to TRBD1 (6 bases). Germline lookup yields CDR1 SGHDT and CDR2 YYEEEE. The V end was cut by 4 bases, the J end by 7 bases, with 18 bases between. CDR3 length: 16 residues. CDR3 coding DNA: TGTGCCAGCAGCGTCGAAGTGGACAGACTGAATTCACCCCTCCACTTT. The encoded protein is CASSVEVDRLNSPLHF.

The chain carries TRBV4-1 and TRBJ2-1; the match to TRBD2 covers 12 bases. Germline CDR1 reads MGHRA; CDR2 reads YSYEKL. The CDR3 extends over 17 amino acids. J lost 7 bases, V lost 1 base, and 8 bases had no gene match. In DNA form, the CDR3 reads TGCGCCAGCAGCCAAGTTTCTAGCGGGGGGGCCTGGAATGAGCAGTTCTTC. Translation: CASSQVSSGGAWNEQFF.

The V gene is TRBV30, the J gene TRBJ2-5; 13 bases align to TRBD2. This CDR3 has 16 amino acids. CDR1 is GTSNPN, CDR2 SVGIG, per germline (reference sequence). The ends lost 1 base at V and 5 bases at J; junction bases unmatched: 7. CDR3 protein: CAWSAHSGLAGETQYF. Here the CDR3 DNA reads TGTGCCTGGAGTGCCCACTCGGGACTAGCGGGGGAGACCCAGTACTTC.

This clone is medium-sized (0.01 to 0.1%). The chain has TRBV4-1 and TRBJ2-6, with D hard to call. With 0 bases removed from V and 4 bases from J, the gap between germline ends came to 10 bases. The CDR3 loop spans 16 amino acids. CDR1 and CDR2 (germline): MGHRA, YSYEKL. The CDR3 sequence: CASSQEGLLGANVLTF. The CDR3 coding sequence is TGCGCCAGCAGCCAAGAGGGCCTATTGGGGGCCAACGTCCTGACTTTC.

This clone has a handful of counts. The chain joins TRBV6-5 to TRBJ2-2; TRBD2 matches 7 bases. Germline assignment: CDR1 MNHEY and CDR2 SVGAGI. The CDR3 has 15 amino acids. With V trimmed by 6 bases and J by 7 bases, 11 bases remained unmatched. This chain's CDR3 is CASRSWGGEGGELFF. The CDR3 region has the DNA TGTGCCAGCAGGAGCTGGGGGGGAGAGGGCGGGGAGCTGTTTTTT.

The chain is built from TRBV6-2 or TRBV6-3 and TRBJ1-2; D may be TRBD1 (6 bases). This CDR3 is 14 amino acids long. Deletions cut 5 bases from V and 4 bases from J, with 14 bases between. CDR1 is MNHEY and CDR2 is SVGEGT in the germline V gene. The CDR3 DNA follows: TGTGCCAGCAGTCTAACGACAGGAGTCTATGGCTACACCTTC. This gives the protein CASSLTTGVYGYTF.

The chain joins TRBV14 to TRBJ2-7, with D possibly TRBD1 on 5 matching bases. CDR3 length: 16 residues. V gave up 0 bases and J gave up 6 bases, with 18 bases separating them. Germline V gene sequence: CDR1 SGHDN, CDR2 FVKESK. CDR3 in DNA: TGTGCCAGCAGCCAAGAGTTGGACACAACCAGCCCCGAGCAGTACTTC. Translation: CASSQELDTTSPEQYF.

V is TRBV18 and J is TRBJ2-1; the D gene is possibly TRBD2 (5 bases). V shed 1 base and J shed 8 bases, with 6 bases lying between them. Germline V gene lookup returns CDR1 KGHSH and CDR2 LQKENI. CDR3 length: 12 amino acids. CDR3 sequence (DNA): TGTGCCAGCTCACCACGGGGAGATGAGCAGTTCTTC. It specifies CASSPRGDEQFF.

The rearrangement uses TRBV19 and TRBJ2-3; 10 positions agree with TRBD2. This CDR3 region has 16 residues. Per the germline V gene, CDR1 is LNHDA and CDR2 is SQIVND (reference sequence). The J segment lost 7 bases and the V segment lost 5 bases, leaving 12 bases of the junction unmatched. CDR3: CASSPLERGGLYTQYF. The CDR3 nucleotides read TGTGCCAGTAGTCCGCTCGAGCGGGGGGGCCTATATACGCAGTATTTT.

Judged by abundance, this clone is medium-sized. This chain links TRBV25-1 with TRBJ2-2; D might be TRBD2 (6 bases). V gave up 5 bases and J gave up 4 bases, with 14 bases separating them. CDR3 length equals 15 residues. CDR1 MGHDK and CDR2 SYGVNS come from the germline V gene. The CDR3 is CASSSMGTATGELFF. CDR3 in DNA: TGTGCCAGCAGTTCTATGGGGACTGCCACCGGGGAGCTGTTTTTT. The variable domain in full, completed from reference TRBV25-1 and TRBJ2-2, reads EADIYQTPRYLVIGTGKKITLECSQTMGHDKMYWYQQDPGMELHLIHYSYGVNSTEKGDLSSESTVSRIRTEHFPLTLESARPSHTSQYLCASSSMGTATGELFFGEGSRLTVL.

The chain recombines TRBV12-3 or TRBV12-4 with TRBJ1-1; no clear D. The CDR3 length is 13 residues. V lost 3 bases to trimming and J lost 1 base, with 6 bases between them. The CDR3 spells CASSFSRNTEAFF. CDR3 DNA: TGTGCCAGCAGTTTTTCCAGGAACACTGAAGCTTTCTTT.

The chain has TRBV5-6 and TRBJ2-5; possibly TRBD2 for D (6 bases). V was trimmed by 5 bases and J by 5 bases, leaving 16 bases between them. Per the germline V gene, CDR1 is SGHDT and CDR2 is YYEEEE. The CDR3 consists of 14 residues. Written as DNA, the CDR3 is TGTGCCAGCAGTCCCAGGAGGGCGTGGGAGACCCAGTACTTC. This codes for CASSPRRAWETQYF.

This chain joins TRBV12-3 or TRBV12-4 and TRBJ1-1, with 8 bases fitting TRBD1. V shed 5 bases and J 9 bases; nucleotides not matched to a gene: 5. The CDR3 contains 12 residues. CDR3 bases: TGTGCCAGCAGTATTGGACAGGGCCAAGCTTTCTTT. Protein: CASSIGQGQAFF.

This clone was seen only once. This chain connects TRBV19 to TRBJ2-7, with TRBD1 identical over 7 bases. This CDR3 region has 15 residues. The V gene's germline CDR1 is LNHDA and CDR2 SQIVND (reference sequence). J lost 1 base, V lost 5 bases, and 8 bases had no gene match. CDR3 loop: CASSSGQAWSYEQYF. In nucleotides, the CDR3 is TGTGCCAGTAGTTCCGGACAGGCGTGGTCCTACGAGCAGTACTTC.

The chain links TRBV2 to TRBJ1-6, with D maybe TRBD1 (5 bases). The length of the CDR3 is 13 residues. In germline, CDR1 is SNHLY, CDR2 FYNNEI. V was cut by 10 bases and J by 8 bases, with 15 bases left in between. The CDR3 DNA is TGTGCCACCCGAGGACTGACAGATTCACCCCTCCACTTT. It codes for CATRGLTDSPLHF.

The chain carries TRBV19 and TRBJ2-3; TRBD2 might be the D (6 bases). The length of the CDR3 is 13 residues. V was trimmed by 3 bases and J by 6 bases, leaving 10 bases between them. Germline lookup yields CDR1 LNHDA and CDR2 SQIVND (reference sequence). The CDR3 is CASSMERGDTQYF. The DNA for the CDR3 is TGTGCCAGTAGTATGGAACGGGGGGATACGCAGTATTTT.

This clone showed up just once. This chain connects TRBV29-1 to TRBJ2-7, with 7 bases aligning to TRBD1. The CDR3 is made up of 12 amino acids. The junction had 8 bases not matched to a gene; V was cut back by 6 bases and J by 6 bases. Germline-derived CDR1 and CDR2 are SQVTM and ANQGSEA. The CDR3 loop reads CSVQGQVGEQYF. The DNA of the CDR3 is TGCAGCGTCCAAGGACAGGTGGGCGAGCAGTACTTC.

The V call is TRBV19, the J call TRBJ1-4; no clear D gene. CDR3 size: 13 residues. Germline V gene sequence: CDR1 LNHDA, CDR2 SQIVND (reference sequence). Trimming stripped 2 bases from V and 8 bases from J, with 9 bases between. The CDR3 spells CASSIIIREKLFF. The CDR3 DNA sequence: TGTGCCAGTAGTATAATAATTCGCGAAAAACTGTTTTTT. The full variable domain, with the rest looked up from reference TRBV19 and TRBJ1-4, is DGGITQSPKYLFRKEGQNVTLSCEQNLNHDAMYWYRQDPGQGLRLIYYSQIVNDFQKGDIAEGYSVSREKKESFPLTVTSAQKNPTAFYLCASSIIIREKLFFGSGTQLSVL.

CDR3 in amino acids: CASSARQSYNSPLHF. CDR3 sequence (DNA): TGTGCCAGCAGCGCCCGACAGTCCTATAATTCACCCCTCCACTTT. The rearrangement links TRBV9 to TRBJ1-6; D possibly corresponds to TRBD1 (5 bases). V dropped 3 bases and J dropped 1 base, with 8 bases sitting between them. CDR3 length equals 15 residues. Germline V lookup: CDR1 SGDLS, CDR2 YYNGEE.

This clone has a handful of counts. The rearrangement uses TRBV27 and TRBJ1-6; D unresolved. CDR1 and CDR2 from the germline V gene are MNHEY and SMNVEV (reference sequence). V lost 0 bases to trimming and J lost 10 bases, with 7 bases between them. The CDR3 runs 13 residues. This CDR3 reads CASSLSAPSPLHF. CDR3 nucleotides: TGTGCCAGCAGTTTATCGGCCCCATCACCCCTCCACTTT.

The chain couples TRBV27 to TRBJ2-7, with 7 bases identical to TRBD2. This CDR3 is built from 17 residues. Trimming cost V 8 bases and J 0 bases; bases outside gene matches: 16. Per the germline V gene, CDR1 is MNHEY and CDR2 is SMNVEV (reference sequence). The CDR3 nucleotides are TGTGCCAGCGCCCTCCTCTACCAGCGCGGGAGCTCCTACGAGCAGTACTTC. The encoded protein is CASALLYQRGSSYEQYF.